This TCR beta chain is from a study of graft-versus-host responses after intestinal transplantation. Study-level background: Among the recipients, transplants were multivisceral, liver-intestinal, or isolated intestinal. Study results and limitations: Early post-transplant HvG declines were associated with peak circulating GvH clone levels. Some GvH clones appeared in ileal mucosa or blood before recipient bone marrow.

Trimming took off 4 bases at V and 2 bases at J, with 4 bases between the two ends. The germline V gene encodes CDR1 MNHNS and CDR2 SASEGT. CDR3 length: 12 amino acids. For this clone: What it binds is not known.

The protocol was immunoSEQ multiplex PCR, while the TCRdb copy is restricted to in-frame clones and leaves out a portion. Among some 140,000 clones, roughly nine tenths were seen once, and the ten largest hold around 0.15%. The V and J genes are TRBV6-1 and TRBJ2-3; D is unresolved. The TCR sequence derives from a human donor who received an intestinal transplant. The source was unstimulated CD4+ T cells sorted from spleen or lymph node cells, collected before intestinal transplant. This chain's CDR3 is CASSGFTDTQYF. The CDR3 DNA reads TGTGCCAGCAGTGGATTCACAGATACGCAGTATTTT.